The rows below give T cell receptor beta chains drawn from one sample of a study of blood T cell repertoires in COVID-19. Only in-frame clones appear in the TCRdb table, and some are missing; sequencing was by immunoSEQ multiplex PCR. The profile shows more than 150,000 clones, roughly 80% of them singletons. Sequencing was performed on peripheral blood. The receptors were sampled from a woman aged 80 or older with COVID-19, enrolled during active disease. The CDR3 runs from the conserved cysteine through the conserved F or W. A D gene is named only where the DNA matches it firmly. Expanded clones get a size class; other rows say once, few or many, or leave the size out.

d_gene	v_gene	j_gene	abundance	CDR3nt	CDR3aa
TRBD1	TRBV28	TRBJ1-2	-	TGTGCCAGCAGGTCGGACAGGGCCCGTTATGGCTACACCTTC	CASRSDRARYGYTF
-	TRBV3-1/TRBV3-2	TRBJ2-7	once	TGTGCCAGCAGCCGTACTGTAGGGGGGGCCAAAACCTACGAGCAGTACTTC	CASSRTVGGAKTYEQYF
-	TRBV4-2	TRBJ2-1	-	TGTGCCAGCAGCCAAGCCTGGGAGTCCTACAATGAGCAGTTCTTC	CASSQAWESYNEQFF
TRBD2	TRBV7-2	TRBJ2-7	-	TGTGCCAGCAGCCAGACGACTAGCGGGGGCTACGAGCAGTACTTC	CASSQTTSGGYEQYF
TRBD1	TRBV20-1	TRBJ1-1	once	TGCAGTGGGGACAGGGGCACTGAAGCTTTCTTT	CSGDRGTEAFF
-	TRBV2	TRBJ1-2	-	TGTGCCAGCAGCCCCTATGGAGTGGATGGCTACACCTTC	CASSPYGVDGYTF
-	TRBV14	TRBJ2-3	-	TGTGCCAGCAGCCTTTCGGATACGCAGTATTTT	CASSLSDTQYF
-	TRBV7-3	TRBJ2-7	-	TGTGCCAGCAGCCCGTTAATCTCGGCGCAGGGCCCCTACGAGCAGTACTTC	CASSPLISAQGPYEQYF
TRBD2	TRBV7-8	TRBJ2-3	-	TGTGCCAGCAGCTTGCTAGCGGGAGGGTCACGGTCAGATACGCAGTATTTT	CASSLLAGGSRSDTQYF
-	TRBV28	TRBJ1-5	-	TGTGCCAGCAGTCCCTCCGCGTGGCCCCAGCATTTT	CASSPSAWPQHF
-	TRBV29-1	TRBJ2-5	few	TGCAGCTCGAGACAGGGGAGGGGAGAGACCCAGTACTTC	CSSRQGRGETQYF
TRBD1	TRBV19	TRBJ1-5	-	TGTGCCAGTAGTATTTATGGGACAGATAGATATAGCAATCAGCCCCAGCATTTT	CASSIYGTDRYSNQPQHF
-	TRBV29-1	TRBJ1-2	-	TGCAGCGTTGGCGGATACTATGGCTACACCTTC	CSVGGYYGYTF
-	TRBV10-3	TRBJ1-2	-	TGTGCCATCAGTGCCTCGACTGGCGGCTACACCTTC	CAISASTGGYTF
-	TRBV2	TRBJ2-7	-	TGTGCCAGCAGTGCAGGGGCCCCCTACGAGCAGTACTTC	CASSAGAPYEQYF
-	TRBV19	TRBJ2-2	-	TGTGCCAGTAGTATTTGGGGAATGGGGCAAGGGGAGCTGTTTTTT	CASSIWGMGQGELFF
-	TRBV5-6	TRBJ2-1	-	TGTGCCAGCAGTAACGGGGGCTACAATGAGCAGTTCTTC	CASSNGGYNEQFF
-	TRBV3-1/TRBV3-2	TRBJ1-1	-	TGTGCCAGCAGCCAAGAAACACGAGCTTTCTTT	CASSQETRAFF
TRBD1	TRBV4-1	TRBJ1-1	-	TGCGCCAGCAGCCAAGGTCTCCGGGACAGGGGGCCGAACACTGAAGCTTTCTTT	CASSQGLRDRGPNTEAFF
-	TRBV12-3/TRBV12-4	TRBJ1-1	-	TGTGCCAGCAGAAAGACAGAGAACACTGAAGCTTTCTTT	CASRKTENTEAFF
TRBD1	TRBV5-6	TRBJ1-1	-	TGTGCCAGCAGCGGGACAGGGATGTTGAACACTGAAGCTTTCTTT	CASSGTGMLNTEAFF
TRBD1	TRBV19	TRBJ1-2	-	TGTGCCAGTAGTATGGGACAGGGTCTTGGGTTCTATGGCTACACCTTC	CASSMGQGLGFYGYTF
TRBD1	TRBV14	TRBJ1-1	-	TGTGCCAGCAGCCGGGACAGCTACACTGAAGCTTTCTTT	CASSRDSYTEAFF
-	TRBV12-3/TRBV12-4	TRBJ2-1	-	TGTGCCAGCAGTTCTTATAATGAGCAGTTCTTC	CASSSYNEQFF
TRBD2	TRBV3-1/TRBV3-2	TRBJ2-5	-	TGTGCCAGCAGCCAAGACCCCACTAGCGGGGGTGAGACCCAGTACTTC	CASSQDPTSGGETQYF
-	TRBV5-1	TRBJ2-1	-	TGCGCCAGCAGCTCCCAGGGGGGAAACTCCTACAATGAGCAGTTCTTC	CASSSQGGNSYNEQFF
-	TRBV11-3	TRBJ2-3	-	TGTGCCAGCAGCTTGGGGGAGGTGAAGACAGATACGCAGTATTTT	CASSLGEVKTDTQYF
TRBD2	TRBV5-1	TRBJ2-7	-	TGCGCCAGCAGCCAGGGACTAGCGGGAGGGCCTGTCGAGCAGTACTTC	CASSQGLAGGPVEQYF
-	TRBV11-2	TRBJ2-3	-	TGTGCCAGCAGCAACCCGAGAGGATCAGATACGCAGTATTTT	CASSNPRGSDTQYF
-	TRBV27	TRBJ1-6	-	TGTGCCAGCAGTTTACCGAATTCACCCCTCCACTTT	CASSLPNSPLHF
TRBD1	TRBV4-3	TRBJ2-5	-	TGCGCCAGCAGCCAAGATTGGACAGGGGTCGGAGAGACCCAGTACTTC	CASSQDWTGVGETQYF
TRBD2	TRBV5-4	TRBJ2-1	-	TGTGCCAGCAGCTCGGGACTAGCGGGAGGGTTTGAGCAGTTCTTC	CASSSGLAGGFEQFF
-	TRBV6-6	TRBJ2-1	-	TGTGCCAGCAGTTATGCCCCCGGGGTCTACAATGAGCAGTTCTTC	CASSYAPGVYNEQFF
TRBD1	TRBV5-1	TRBJ2-1	-	TGCGCCAGCAGCCAGGGACAGACCTCCTACAATGAGCAGTTCTTC	CASSQGQTSYNEQFF
-	TRBV2	TRBJ1-4	-	TGTGCCAGCTGCAGGGATCTTAGGGAAAAACTGTTTTTT	CASCRDLREKLFF
-	TRBV11-2	TRBJ2-2	once	TGTGCCAGCAGCTTAGAACAGGGCCGCCACACCGGGGAGCTGTTTTTT	CASSLEQGRHTGELFF
-	TRBV4-3	TRBJ1-4	-	TGCGCCAGCAGCCAAGAGATGGGAGCTGCACTGTTTTTT	CASSQEMGAALFF
-	TRBV7-2	TRBJ1-1	-	TGTGCCAGCAGCTTAGCGGAGGGAGCGGCCGCTTTCTTT	CASSLAEGAAAFF
TRBD1	TRBV4-1	TRBJ1-3	-	TGCGCCAGCAGACCAACAGGGGATCCTGGAAACACCATATATTTT	CASRPTGDPGNTIYF
TRBD1	TRBV7-2	TRBJ1-1	-	TGTGCCAGCAGCGTGGACAGGGGTGGGACTGAAGCTTTCTTT	CASSVDRGGTEAFF
TRBD1	TRBV6-5	TRBJ1-2	-	TGTGCCAGCAGACGACAGGGGGACTATGGCTACACCTTC	CASRRQGDYGYTF
TRBD1	TRBV6-2/TRBV6-3	TRBJ1-5	-	TGTGCCAGCAGTTATCCCGACAGGGTTGAGCCCCAGCATTTT	CASSYPDRVEPQHF